This TCR beta chain was recovered during a study of OX40 agonist ivuxolimab in advanced cancers. Overall study: Mean age 60 years, range about 23 to 79; 82.7% male. Study-level results: Certain nonresponders likewise exhibited a low normalized T-cell clonal expansion.

Here immunoSEQ multiplex PCR was the method, and the copy in TCRdb shows in-frame clones only, minus some. There are around 35,000 clones in the sample; under 90% occur only once, and 1.3% to 1.5% lies in the top ten. Blood samples were obtained at baseline, cycle 4 day 1, and cycle 7 day 1. Trimming removed 1 base from V and 7 bases from J, with 2 bases in between. CDR3 length: 11 amino acids. Germline V gene lookup returns CDR1 SGHTS and CDR2 YDEGEE. This clone was seen a single time. What it recognizes is unknown. The chain has TRBV5-8 and TRBJ2-2; D unclear. Specimen: CD4+ or CD8+ T cells sorted from blood, collected in a trial of the OX40 agonist ivuxolimab. The origin of this receptor is an adult with an advanced solid tumor such as melanoma, head and neck, liver or kidney cancer. CDR3 nucleotide sequence: TGTGCCAGCAGCTTGCACGGGGAGCTGTTTTTT. It translates to CASSLHGELFF.